The source of this TCR beta chain is a study of T cell repertoires in cytomegalovirus infection (dated by TCRdb to the late 2010s). About the full investigation: Peptide stimulations targeted recently identified HLA-C-restricted CMV epitopes, whose presentation resists viral immunomodulation, together with well-studied HLA-B-restricted epitopes. Because public TCR beta signatures pointed to carriage of CMV infection together with the matching HLA type, the HLA type of each donor mattered for the analysis.

About this clonotype itself: This clone's antigen is unknown. Per-nucleotide qualities are absent, and no much larger clonotype sits a single base away.

The full study reports these points: The ex vivo response was dominated by HLA-C-restricted CMV-specific TCR beta clonotypes, which also provided the single most frequent clonotype in two of eight donors. Carriers of CMV infection plus the relevant HLA type were discriminated by the cumulative frequency of public TCR beta family members in the study cohort and in an independent roughly 340-donor cohort.

V and J are trimmed by 3 bases and 6 bases, and the gene matches miss 12 bases of the junction. CDR1 is given as GTSNPN and CDR2 as SVGIG, both from the germline V gene (reference sequence). The CDR3 starts with the cysteine, ends with the phenylalanine, and has 16 residues. The read is trimmed to its CDR3 DNA, 48 bases read in frame from base 1. The treatment or condition label of this sample denotes: in vitro stimulation with specific CMV peptide epitopes to enrich CMV-specific T cells. This sample was sequenced with an Illumina HiSeq 1500. TCRdb ran its own pipeline on the public reads, namely fastp trimming at Q25 and MiXCR clone calling, and kept in-frame beta chains. Entries are consolidated by CDR3 protein sequence, retaining the most common genes and DNA. This sample lists some 480,000 distinct CDR3 sequences; 25% to 35% were detected once. About a sixth of the sample comes from the top ten.

The rearranged chain carries TRBV30 and TRBJ2-3; TRBD2 matches 10 bases in the middle. The sample consisted of cultured PBMCs, taken from culture after CMV antigen stimulation. The TCR sequence derives from a human donor in good health (CMV status not recorded). Some clones in this sample may be carry-over from other donors' samples. For the CDR3, the sequence is CAWRAVLAGARDTQYF. Here is the DNA: TGTGCCTGGAGAGCCGTCCTAGCGGGAGCAAGGGATACGCAGTATTTT.